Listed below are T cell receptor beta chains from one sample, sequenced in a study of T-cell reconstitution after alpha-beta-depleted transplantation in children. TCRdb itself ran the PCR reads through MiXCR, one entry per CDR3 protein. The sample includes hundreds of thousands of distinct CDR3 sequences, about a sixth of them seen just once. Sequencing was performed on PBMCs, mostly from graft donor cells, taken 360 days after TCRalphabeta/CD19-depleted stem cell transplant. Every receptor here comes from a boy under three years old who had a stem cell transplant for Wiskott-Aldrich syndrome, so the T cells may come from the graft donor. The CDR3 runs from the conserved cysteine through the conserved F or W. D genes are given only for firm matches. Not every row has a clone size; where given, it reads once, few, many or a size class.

cdr3_nt: TGTGCCAGCAGCCACATGGGGGATGAGCAGTTCTTC; cdr3_aa: CASSHMGDEQFF; j_call: TRBJ2-1; clone_size: few; v_call: TRBV3-1; d_call: NA
cdr3_nt: TGTGCCAGTACGGACAGGCCAAGAGCATCGCGGGCAGATACGCAGTATTTT; cdr3_aa: CASTDRPRASRADTQYF; j_call: TRBJ2-3; clone_size: NA; v_call: TRBV19; d_call: TRBD1
cdr3_nt: TGCGCCAGCTCGACAGTTCAGGGTAGCTATGGCTACACCTTC; cdr3_aa: CASSTVQGSYGYTF; j_call: TRBJ1-2; clone_size: NA; v_call: TRBV5-1; d_call: NA
cdr3_nt: TGCGCCAGCAGTCAATCCCACGAGCAGTACTTC; cdr3_aa: CASSQSHEQYF; j_call: TRBJ2-7; clone_size: many; v_call: TRBV23-1; d_call: NA
cdr3_nt: TGTGCCACCAGTGATCGGGCGAAAGAGACCCAGTACTTC; cdr3_aa: CATSDRAKETQYF; j_call: TRBJ2-5; clone_size: NA; v_call: TRBV24-1; d_call: NA
cdr3_nt: TGCGCCAGCAGCGCGGGGACAGGGACGAGCACAGATACGCAGTATTTT; cdr3_aa: CASSAGTGTSTDTQYF; j_call: TRBJ2-3; clone_size: NA; v_call: TRBV5-1; d_call: TRBD1
cdr3_nt: TGCGCCAGCAGCTTGTCGGGGGCGAGCACAGATACGCAGTATTTT; cdr3_aa: CASSLSGASTDTQYF; j_call: TRBJ2-3; clone_size: few; v_call: TRBV5-1; d_call: NA
cdr3_nt: TGTGCCAGCAGTTTAAGAATGAGGGAGGGTGAGCAGTTCTTC; cdr3_aa: CASSLRMREGEQFF; j_call: TRBJ2-1; clone_size: many; v_call: TRBV12-3/TRBV12-4; d_call: TRBD2
cdr3_nt: TGCGCCAGCAGCCTCACGACAGGGGGGGGTAACACTGAAGCTTTCTTT; cdr3_aa: CASSLTTGGGNTEAFF; j_call: TRBJ1-1; clone_size: few; v_call: TRBV5-1; d_call: TRBD1
cdr3_nt: TGCAGTGCCCTACCGGGACGCGGCACAGATACGCAGTATTTT; cdr3_aa: CSALPGRGTDTQYF; j_call: TRBJ2-3; clone_size: NA; v_call: TRBV20-1; d_call: NA
cdr3_nt: TGTGCCAGCGGGGGACAGAACGCCGGGGAGCTGTTTTTT; cdr3_aa: CASGGQNAGELFF; j_call: TRBJ2-2; clone_size: few; v_call: TRBV12-3/TRBV12-4; d_call: TRBD1
cdr3_nt: TGTGCCAGCAAGATTAGGGAGTTCCAAGCTTTCTTT; cdr3_aa: CASKIREFQAFF; j_call: TRBJ1-1; clone_size: many; v_call: TRBV28; d_call: NA
cdr3_nt: TGTGCCAGCAGCCCAAGACCCCCCTTTAGTAGCACAGATACGCAGTATTTT; cdr3_aa: CASSPRPPFSSTDTQYF; j_call: TRBJ2-3; clone_size: few; v_call: TRBV7-8; d_call: NA
cdr3_nt: TGCAGCGCTGGACCGGGACCAAACACAGATACGCAGTATTTT; cdr3_aa: CSAGPGPNTDTQYF; j_call: TRBJ2-3; clone_size: few; v_call: TRBV29-1; d_call: NA
cdr3_nt: TGCAGTGCTAAACACAGGGTTAGCAAGCTCTACGAGCAGTACTTC; cdr3_aa: CSAKHRVSKLYEQYF; j_call: TRBJ2-7; clone_size: NA; v_call: TRBV20-1; d_call: NA
cdr3_nt: TGTGCCAGCAGCTTAACGGGACCGTACTCCTACAATGAGCAGTTCTTC; cdr3_aa: CASSLTGPYSYNEQFF; j_call: TRBJ2-1; clone_size: NA; v_call: TRBV7-2; d_call: NA
cdr3_nt: TGTGCCAGCACCCGAGGGACAGCGGTACTGTACTTC; cdr3_aa: CASTRGTAVLYF; j_call: TRBJ2-7; clone_size: few; v_call: TRBV28; d_call: TRBD1
cdr3_nt: TGCGCCAGCAGCGTCGCCGGGACAGGGGGCGACGAGCAGTACTTC; cdr3_aa: CASSVAGTGGDEQYF; j_call: TRBJ2-7; clone_size: few; v_call: TRBV4-3; d_call: TRBD1
cdr3_nt: TGTGCCAGCAGCTTTTCCGTCGGTGGCTACACCTTC; cdr3_aa: CASSFSVGGYTF; j_call: TRBJ1-2; clone_size: NA; v_call: TRBV7-9; d_call: NA
cdr3_nt: TGCGCCAGCAGCTTGGACTGGATTTTTACGCAGTATTTT; cdr3_aa: CASSLDWIFTQYF; j_call: TRBJ2-3; clone_size: NA; v_call: TRBV5-1; d_call: NA
cdr3_nt: TGTGCCAGCGGCCGACGGACGACTAGCGGGATAGAGACCCAGTACTTC; cdr3_aa: CASGRRTTSGIETQYF; j_call: TRBJ2-5; clone_size: few; v_call: TRBV3-1; d_call: TRBD2
cdr3_nt: TGTGCCAGCAGTGAATTGTCGGCCAGGCGCACAGATACGCAGTATTTT; cdr3_aa: CASSELSARRTDTQYF; j_call: TRBJ2-3; clone_size: NA; v_call: TRBV25-1; d_call: NA
cdr3_nt: TGTGCCACCCTGGGACAGGCCTACGAGCAGTACTTC; cdr3_aa: CATLGQAYEQYF; j_call: TRBJ2-7; clone_size: few; v_call: TRBV2; d_call: TRBD1